The clone carrying this TCR beta chain was recorded many times. Antigen: not known. This CDR3 contains 15 residues. V lost 5 bases, J lost 3 bases, and 14 bases lay in between. The germline V gene has CDR1 SGHVS and CDR2 FNYEAQ. TCRdb re-called the 5' RACE reads with MiXCR, one entry per CDR3 protein. The table shows 250,000 or so distinct CDR3 sequences, with around 8% occurring only once. This record comes from a study of identical twins. General study points: Carriage of fewer insertions was seen in abundant cord blood beta clonotypes, whereas memory repertoires showed none. Cross-sectional statistics underpinned the conclusions; the same donors were not followed. With monozygotic twins, out-of-frame TCR alpha sharing exceeded what models estimated.

The sample was also linked to a second study, of yellow fever vaccine responses in identical twins.

V usage is TRBV7-6 and J usage is TRBJ2-1; D is possibly TRBD1 (6 bases). The sample taken for sequencing was CD8+ T cells sorted from blood. This receptor was obtained from a young woman in good health. CDR3 in DNA: TGTGCCAGCAGCAATACGACAGGTGGCTACAATGAGCAGTTCTTC. It encodes CASSNTTGGYNEQFF.